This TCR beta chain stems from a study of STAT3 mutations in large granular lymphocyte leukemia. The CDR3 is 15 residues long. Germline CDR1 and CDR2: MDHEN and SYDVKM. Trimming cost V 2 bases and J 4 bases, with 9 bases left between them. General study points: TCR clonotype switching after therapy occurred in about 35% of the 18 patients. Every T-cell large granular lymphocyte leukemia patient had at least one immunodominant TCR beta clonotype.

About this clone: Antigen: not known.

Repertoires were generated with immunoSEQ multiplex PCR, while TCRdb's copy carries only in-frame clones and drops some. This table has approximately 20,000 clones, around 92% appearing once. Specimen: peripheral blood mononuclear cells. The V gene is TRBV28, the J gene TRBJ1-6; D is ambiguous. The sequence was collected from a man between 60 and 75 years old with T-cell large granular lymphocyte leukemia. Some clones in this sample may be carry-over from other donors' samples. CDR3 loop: CASSLVPGYNSPLHF. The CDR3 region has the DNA TGTGCCAGCAGTTTAGTCCCAGGATATAATTCACCCCTCCACTTT.